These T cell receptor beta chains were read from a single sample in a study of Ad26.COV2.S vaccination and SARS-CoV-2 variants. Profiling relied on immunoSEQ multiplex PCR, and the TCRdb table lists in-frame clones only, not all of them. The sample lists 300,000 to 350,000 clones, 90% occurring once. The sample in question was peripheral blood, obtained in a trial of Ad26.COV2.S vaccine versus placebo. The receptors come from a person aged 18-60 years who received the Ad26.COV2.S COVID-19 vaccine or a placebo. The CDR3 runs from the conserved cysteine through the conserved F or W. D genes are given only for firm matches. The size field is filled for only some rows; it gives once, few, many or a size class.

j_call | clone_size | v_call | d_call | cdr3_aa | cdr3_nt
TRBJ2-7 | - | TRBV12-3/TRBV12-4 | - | CASSFRGSDEQYF | TGTGCCAGCAGTTTCCGGGGGAGCGACGAGCAGTACTTC
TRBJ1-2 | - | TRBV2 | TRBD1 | CASLQGTGPRADGYTF | TGTGCCAGCTTGCAGGGGACAGGTCCGAGGGCAGATGGCTACACCTTC
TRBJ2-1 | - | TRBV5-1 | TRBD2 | CARPSGTSGMSSYNEQFF | TGCGCCAGGCCATCCGGGACTAGCGGCATGAGCTCCTACAATGAGCAGTTCTTC
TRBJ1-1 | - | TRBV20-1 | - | CSASRQNTEAFF | TGCAGTGCTAGTCGTCAGAACACTGAAGCTTTCTTT
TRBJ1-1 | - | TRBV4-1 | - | CASSQIRDNTEAFF | TGCGCCAGCAGCCAAATACGGGACAACACTGAAGCTTTCTTT
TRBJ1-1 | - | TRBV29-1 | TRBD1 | CRGVPLTGVTTEAFF | TGCAGGGGGGTGCCTCTAACAGGGGTCACCACTGAAGCTTTCTTT
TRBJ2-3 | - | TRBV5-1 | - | CASSSGGQLISTDTQYF | TGCGCCAGCAGCTCGGGGGGACAGCTTATCTCCACAGATACGCAGTATTTT
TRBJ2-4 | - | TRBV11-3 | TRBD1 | CASSLDFQGQGKGKNIQYF | TGTGCCAGCAGCTTAGATTTCCAAGGACAGGGAAAGGGCAAAAACATTCAGTACTTC
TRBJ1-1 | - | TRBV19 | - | CASSIITLGGPNTEAFF | TGTGCCAGTAGTATTATTACCTTGGGGGGACCGAACACTGAAGCTTTCTTT
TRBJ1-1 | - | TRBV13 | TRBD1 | CASSLILPTGGLKRAFF | TGTGCCAGCAGCTTAATCCTTCCGACAGGGGGCCTCAAACGAGCTTTCTTT
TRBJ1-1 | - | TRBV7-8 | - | CASSLALEGRWFF | TGTGCCAGCAGCTTAGCGCTTGAAGGGCGCTGGTTCTTT
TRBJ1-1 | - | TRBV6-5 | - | CASSFSRTVNTEAFF | TGTGCCAGCAGTTTCAGCCGGACGGTGAACACTGAAGCTTTCTTT
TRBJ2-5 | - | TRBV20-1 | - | CSASPGGPLGETQYF | TGCAGTGCTAGTCCCGGGGGCCCTCTGGGGGAGACCCAGTACTTC
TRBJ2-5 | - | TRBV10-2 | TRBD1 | CASSGLNRGLGKTQYF | TGCGCCAGCAGTGGGCTAAACAGGGGGCTGGGAAAGACCCAGTACTTC
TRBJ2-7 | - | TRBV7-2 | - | CASSSQGYEQYF | TGTGCCAGCAGCTCACAGGGTTACGAGCAGTACTTC
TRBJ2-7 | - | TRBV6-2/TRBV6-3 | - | CASSYSGQEYEQYF | TGTGCCAGCAGTTACTCGGGCCAGGAGTACGAGCAGTACTTC
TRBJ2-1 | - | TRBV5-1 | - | CASSWLAREEDEQFF | TGCGCCAGCAGTTGGCTAGCAAGGGAGGAGGATGAGCAGTTCTTC
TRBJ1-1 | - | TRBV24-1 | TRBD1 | CATSERGGQVGTEAFF | TGTGCCACCAGTGAACGAGGGGGACAGGTAGGAACTGAAGCTTTCTTT
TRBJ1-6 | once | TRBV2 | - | CASSVAGPNSPLHF | TGTGCCAGCAGTGTCGCAGGGCCCAATTCACCCCTCCACTTT
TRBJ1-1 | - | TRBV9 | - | CASSVGEMNTEAFF | TGTGCCAGCAGCGTTGGAGAGATGAACACTGAAGCTTTCTTT
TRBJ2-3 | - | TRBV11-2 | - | CASSFRSPSTDTQYF | TGTGCCAGCAGCTTTCGCAGTCCGTCGACAGATACGCAGTATTTT
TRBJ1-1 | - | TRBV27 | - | CASRPSGGPGEAFF | TGTGCCAGCAGACCCAGCGGGGGGCCGGGTGAAGCTTTCTTT
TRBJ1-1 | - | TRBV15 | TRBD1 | CATSRGRQGMNTEAFF | TGTGCCACCAGCAGAGGACGACAGGGCATGAACACTGAAGCTTTCTTT
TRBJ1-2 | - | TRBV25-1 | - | CASSESSGVGYGYTF | TGTGCCAGCAGTGAATCGTCAGGGGTAGGCTATGGCTACACCTTC
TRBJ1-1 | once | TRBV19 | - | CASSKHTEAFF | TGTGCCAGTAGTAAGCACACTGAAGCTTTCTTT
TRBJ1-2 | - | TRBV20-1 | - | CSASHGTNYGYTF | TGCAGTGCTAGTCACGGGACCAACTATGGCTACACCTTC
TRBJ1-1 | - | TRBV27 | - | CATASLVRLNTEAFF | TGTGCTACAGCGTCTTTGGTGAGGCTGAACACTGAAGCTTTCTTT
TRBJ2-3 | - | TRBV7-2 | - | CASSSTDTQYF | TGTGCCAGCAGCTCCACAGATACGCAGTATTTT
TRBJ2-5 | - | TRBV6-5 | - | CASSYSLGTQYF | TGTGCCAGCAGTTACTCCCTCGGGACCCAGTACTTC
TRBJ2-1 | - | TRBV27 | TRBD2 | CASSSHEGGVEQFF | TGTGCCAGCAGTTCTCACGAGGGAGGGGTTGAGCAGTTCTTC
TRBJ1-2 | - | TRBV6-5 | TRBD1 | CASSYGQGAKDGYTF | TGTGCCAGCAGTTACGGACAGGGGGCAAAGGATGGCTACACCTTC
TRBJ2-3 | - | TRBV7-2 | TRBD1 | CASSFSTGGDTQYF | TGTGCCAGCAGCTTTTCCACAGGGGGAGATACGCAGTATTTT
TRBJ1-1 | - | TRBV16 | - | CASSPRLNTEAFF | TGTGCCAGCAGCCCTCGGCTGAACACTGAAGCTTTCTTT
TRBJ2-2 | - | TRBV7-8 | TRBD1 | CASSPVGQGNTGELFF | TGTGCCAGCAGCCCAGTGGGACAGGGGAACACCGGGGAGCTGTTTTTT
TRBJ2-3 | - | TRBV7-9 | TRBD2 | CASSLMSGGGTDTQYF | TGTGCCAGCAGCTTAATGAGCGGGGGCGGGACAGATACGCAGTATTTT
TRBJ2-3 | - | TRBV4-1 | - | CASSQVSPEDTQYF | TGCGCCAGCAGCCAAGTATCCCCCGAAGATACGCAGTATTTT
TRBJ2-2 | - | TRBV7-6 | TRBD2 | CASSLSPGGAGGELFF | TGTGCCAGCAGCTTAAGTCCGGGGGGGGCCGGCGGGGAGCTGTTTTTT
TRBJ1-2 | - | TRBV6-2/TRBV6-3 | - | CASSGGLRVNYGYTF | TGTGCCAGCAGCGGGGGCCTCAGGGTAAACTATGGCTACACCTTC
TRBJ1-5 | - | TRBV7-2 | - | CASSLEAGGNQPQHF | TGTGCCAGCAGCTTAGAGGCAGGAGGCAATCAGCCCCAGCATTTT
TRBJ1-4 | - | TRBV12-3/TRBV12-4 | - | CASRINEKLFF | TGTGCCAGCAGAATAAATGAAAAACTGTTTTTT
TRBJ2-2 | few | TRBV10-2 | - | CASSPTRSTGELFF | TGCGCCAGCAGTCCAACCCGAAGCACCGGGGAGCTGTTTTTT
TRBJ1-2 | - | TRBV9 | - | CASSGGWWGGLESYGYTF | TGTGCCAGCAGCGGAGGATGGTGGGGGGGCTTGGAGTCCTATGGCTACACCTTC
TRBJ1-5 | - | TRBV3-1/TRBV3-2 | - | CASSQAGGYSNQPQHF | TGTGCCAGCAGCCAAGCTGGAGGTTATAGCAATCAGCCCCAGCATTTT
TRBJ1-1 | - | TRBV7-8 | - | CASSLTRGTEAFF | TGTGCCAGCAGCCTCACGCGTGGGACTGAAGCTTTCTTT
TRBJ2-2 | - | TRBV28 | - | CASTPSGHSGELFF | TGTGCCAGCACCCCATCAGGGCATAGCGGGGAGCTGTTTTTT
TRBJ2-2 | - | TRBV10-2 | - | CASSGTDSTGELFF | TGCGCCAGCAGTGGGACAGATTCAACCGGGGAGCTGTTTTTT
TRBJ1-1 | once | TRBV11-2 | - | CASSYPWGHEAFF | TGTGCCAGCAGCTACCCCTGGGGACATGAAGCTTTCTTT
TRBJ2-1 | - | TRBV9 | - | CASSLRGGGISGHNEQFF | TGTGCCAGCAGCCTTCGAGGTGGCGGCATCAGCGGCCACAATGAGCAGTTCTTC